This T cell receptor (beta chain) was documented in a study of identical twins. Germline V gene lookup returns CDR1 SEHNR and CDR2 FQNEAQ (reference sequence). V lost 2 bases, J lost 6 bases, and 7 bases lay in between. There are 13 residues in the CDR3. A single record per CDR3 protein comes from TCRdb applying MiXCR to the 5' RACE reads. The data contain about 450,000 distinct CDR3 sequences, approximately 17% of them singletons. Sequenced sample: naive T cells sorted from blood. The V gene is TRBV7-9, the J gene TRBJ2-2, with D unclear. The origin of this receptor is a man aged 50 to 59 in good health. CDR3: CASSLISPGELFF. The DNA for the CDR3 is TGTGCCAGCAGCTTAATTTCCCCCGGGGAGCTGTTTTTT.